One sample yielded the 19 T cell receptor beta chains listed below, sequenced in a study of blood T cell repertoires in COVID-19. Generated by immunoSEQ multiplex PCR, the TCRdb table keeps only in-frame clones and is missing some. This table has around 280,000 clones, 70% to 90% appearing once. Sequencing input: peripheral blood. The receptors here all came from a man aged 65 to 85 with acute or convalescent COVID-19.

V and J are TRBV27 and TRBJ2-5; no firm D call. Germline CDR1 reads MNHEY; CDR2 reads SMNVEV (reference sequence). The germline V and J ends were trimmed by 4 bases and 2 bases, with 11 bases remaining between them. The CDR3 has 14 residues. The CDR3 DNA follows: TGTGCCAGCAGTTCGCAAATGAGACAAGAGACCCAGTACTTC. It translates to CASSSQMRQETQYF.

This chain connects TRBV19 to TRBJ2-2; D call uncertain. The V gene lost 5 bases and the J gene lost 11 bases, with 9 bases spanning the gap. Germline-derived CDR1 and CDR2 are LNHDA and SQIVND (reference sequence). The CDR3 consists of 11 residues. CDR3 region: CASSRRLELFF. The CDR3 coding sequence is TGTGCCAGTAGTCGGCGACTCGAGCTGTTTTTT.

The rearrangement joins TRBV9 to TRBJ2-3, with 13 bases that match TRBD2. The junction had 10 bases not matched to a gene; V was cut back by 3 bases and J by 0 bases. The CDR3 spans 19 residues. CDR1 SGDLS and CDR2 YYNGEE come from the germline V gene. DNA of the CDR3: TGTGCCAGCAGCGACGCCGGGACTAGCGGGGCCTGGAGCACAGATACGCAGTATTTT. Translation gives CASSDAGTSGAWSTDTQYF. The whole variable domain, filled in from reference TRBV9 and TRBJ2-3, reads DSGVTQTPKHLITATGQRVTLRCSPRSGDLSVYWYQQSLDQGLQFLIQYYNGEERAKGNILERFSAQQFPDLHSELNLSSLELGDSALYFCASSDAGTSGAWSTDTQYFGPGTRLTVL.

The chain links TRBV24-1 to TRBJ2-1; the D gene is possibly TRBD2 (7 bases). CDR1 and CDR2 from the germline V gene are KGHDR and SFDVKD. This CDR3 spans 16 amino acids. The V end lost 4 bases, the J end lost 8 bases, and 20 bases lay between the germline ends. CDR3 protein: CATSDSRGGFRDEQFF. The CDR3 bases are TGTGCCACCAGTGACTCTCGCGGGGGCTTTAGGGATGAGCAGTTCTTC.

This chain joins TRBV2 and TRBJ1-5; 9 positions match TRBD1. This CDR3 region has 13 residues. V shed 8 bases, J shed 2 bases, and the junction held 1 base outside the gene matches. Germline V gives CDR1 SNHLY, CDR2 FYNNEI. This CDR3 reads CASGDRGNQPQHF. As DNA, the CDR3 is TGTGCCAGCGGGGACAGGGGCAATCAGCCCCAGCATTTT.

The V call is TRBV12-3 or TRBV12-4, the J call TRBJ2-3; no clear D gene. The length of the CDR3 is 13 residues. V gave up 7 bases and J gave up 4 bases, with 12 bases separating them. The CDR3, as DNA: TGTGCCAGCACCCGAAAAGGAGCAGATACGCAGTATTTT. Translated, it gives CASTRKGADTQYF.

This clone occurred a few times. V is TRBV11-2 and J is TRBJ1-1; D unresolved. The ends were cut back, 1 base at V and 8 bases at J, with 14 bases in the middle. CDR1 and CDR2 from the germline V gene are SGHAT and FQNNGV. The CDR3 has 14 residues. CDR3 sequence reads: CASSLATGSPEAFF. In DNA, the CDR3 is TGTGCCAGCAGCTTAGCGACCGGGTCACCCGAAGCTTTCTTT.

The chain carries TRBV7-3 and TRBJ1-2, with D unclear. Looked up from germline, CDR1 is SGHTA and CDR2 is FQGTGA. The CDR3 covers 15 residues. V was clipped by 5 bases and J by 2 bases, with 15 bases between them. DNA for the CDR3: TGTGCCAGCAGCCCGTCTTCTGGAGGGAACTATGGCTACACCTTC. Its translation is CASSPSSGGNYGYTF.

This clone was seen once. V is TRBV13 and J is TRBJ1-1; D is uncertain. Trimming shortened V by 1 base and J by 4 bases, and 4 bases separated the two germline ends. Germline V gives CDR1 PRHDT, CDR2 FYEKMQ (reference sequence). This CDR3 region has 12 residues. This chain's CDR3 is CASSLVSTEAFF. Written as DNA, the CDR3 is TGTGCCAGCAGCTTAGTCAGCACTGAAGCTTTCTTT.

The chain couples TRBV6-5 to TRBJ1-2; no clear D gene. Trimming pared 0 bases from V and 12 bases from J, leaving 14 bases between. The germline V gene encodes CDR1 MNHEY and CDR2 SVGAGI. The CDR3 totals 13 residues. The CDR3 loop reads CASSYSFGSWDTF. The DNA of the CDR3 is TGTGCCAGCAGTTACTCTTTCGGGTCCTGGGACACCTTC.

This clone was counted once. This chain uses TRBV5-6 with TRBJ2-2; tentatively, D is TRBD2 (6 bases). Per the germline V gene, CDR1 is SGHDT and CDR2 is YYEEEE. Trimming took 0 bases from V and 8 from J, leaving 14 bases between them. This CDR3 has 15 amino acids. DNA for the CDR3: TGTGCCAGCAGCTTGGCAAAGACTAGGGATGGGGAGCTGTTTTTT. As protein: CASSLAKTRDGELFF.

CDR3 sequence: CASSTGLRVKLFF. CDR3 in DNA: TGTGCCAGCTCCACAGGACTAAGGGTGAAACTGTTTTTT. The chain carries TRBV28 and TRBJ1-4; D perhaps matches TRBD1 (5 bases). Looked up from germline, CDR1 is MDHEN and CDR2 is SYDVKM. The CDR3 spans 13 residues. The germline V and J ends were trimmed by 8 bases and 11 bases, with 18 bases remaining between them. Drawing the rest from reference TRBV28 and TRBJ1-4, the complete variable domain is DVKVTQSSRYLVKRTGEKVFLECVQDMDHENMFWYRQDPGLGLRLIYFSYDVKMKEKGDIPEGYSVSREKKERFSLILESASTNQTSMYLCASSTGLRVKLFFGSGTQLSVL.

This clone came up once. The chain is built from TRBV30 and TRBJ1-4; the D is unclear. In germline, CDR1 is GTSNPN, CDR2 SVGIG (reference sequence). V lost 3 bases, J lost 8 bases, and 19 bases lay in between. The CDR3 loop spans 15 amino acids. CDR3 sequence: CAWREDRGNREKLFF. The CDR3 coding sequence is TGTGCCTGGAGGGAGGACCGAGGGAATCGAGAAAAACTGTTTTTT.

The chain recombines TRBV6-4 with TRBJ2-3, with TRBD2 matching 8 bases. Germline assignment: CDR1 MRHNA and CDR2 SNTAGT. CDR3 size: 16 residues. V lost 10 bases to trimming and J lost 3 bases; unmatched junction nucleotides: 15. The CDR3 region has the DNA TGTGCCACCACCCAAGCGGGAGATCATGGTACAGATACGCAGTATTTT. This gives the protein CATTQAGDHGTDTQYF.

The chain uses TRBV9 and TRBJ2-2; TRBD1 aligns across 7 bases. Germline V gene lookup returns CDR1 SGDLS and CDR2 YYNGEE. V lost 2 bases and J lost 6; bases outside the gene matches: 10. CDR3 size: 16 residues. DNA for the CDR3: TGTGCCAGCAGCGTCACAGGGGTATCGGTAGCCGGGGAGCTGTTTTTT. Its protein product is CASSVTGVSVAGELFF.

This clone came up once. The rearrangement joins TRBV9 to TRBJ1-1, with 7 positions matching TRBD1. V gave up 6 bases and J gave up 0 bases; unmatched junction bases: 2. Germline CDR1 and CDR2: SGDLS and YYNGEE. The CDR3 extends over 13 amino acids. The CDR3 loop is CASTGQLNTEAFF. CDR3 nucleotides: TGTGCCAGCACGGGACAGCTGAACACTGAAGCTTTCTTT.

V gene TRBV2 combines with J gene TRBJ2-3; D is unresolved. This CDR3 comprises 14 residues. Trimming cost V 5 bases and J 0 bases, with 9 bases left between them. The germline V gene encodes CDR1 SNHLY and CDR2 FYNNEI. CDR3 in amino acids: CASSPYTSTDTQYF. In DNA, the CDR3 is TGTGCCAGCAGTCCGTATACTAGCACAGATACGCAGTATTTT. The full variable domain, with the rest looked up from reference TRBV2 and TRBJ2-3, is EPEVTQTPSHQVTQMGQEVILRCVPISNHLYFYWYRQILGQKVEFLVSFYNNEISEKSEIFDDQFSVERPDGSNFTLKIRSTKLEDSAMYFCASSPYTSTDTQYFGPGTRLTVL.

The chain is built from TRBV18 and TRBJ2-1; 8 nucleotides agree with TRBD1. The CDR3 totals 15 residues. V gave up 6 bases and J gave up 4 bases; unmatched junction bases: 8. Germline V gives CDR1 KGHSH, CDR2 LQKENI. As DNA, the CDR3 is TGTGCCAGCTCCCACTCAGACAGGGGATACAATGAGCAGTTCTTC. Amino acid sequence: CASSHSDRGYNEQFF.

The rearrangement uses TRBV2 and TRBJ2-7; a weak D match, TRBD2 (6 bases). Germline values: CDR1 SNHLY, CDR2 FYNNEI. CDR3 length: 15 residues. Trimming pared 5 bases from V and 7 bases from J, leaving 21 bases between. The CDR3 loop reads CASSRTGTPSREQYF. CDR3 coding DNA: TGTGCCAGCAGTCGCACCGGGACTCCTTCTCGGGAGCAGTACTTC.